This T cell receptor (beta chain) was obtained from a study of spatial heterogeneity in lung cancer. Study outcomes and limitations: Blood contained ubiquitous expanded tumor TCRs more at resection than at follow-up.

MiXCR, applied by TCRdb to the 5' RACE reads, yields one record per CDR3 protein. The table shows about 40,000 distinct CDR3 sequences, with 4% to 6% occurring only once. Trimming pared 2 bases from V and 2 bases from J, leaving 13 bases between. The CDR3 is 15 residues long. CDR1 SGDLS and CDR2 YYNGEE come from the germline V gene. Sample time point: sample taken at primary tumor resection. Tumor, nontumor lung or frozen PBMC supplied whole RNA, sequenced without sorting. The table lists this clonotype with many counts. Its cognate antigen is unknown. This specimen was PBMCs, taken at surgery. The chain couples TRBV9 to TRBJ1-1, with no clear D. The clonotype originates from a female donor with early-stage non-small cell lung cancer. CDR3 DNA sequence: TGTGCCAGCAGCGTCGGCACGCTGGGTAACACTGAAGCTTTCTTT. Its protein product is CASSVGTLGNTEAFF.